This section outlines one TCR beta chain sequence together with its context. What it binds is not known. Germline V gene sequence: CDR1 MDHEN, CDR2 SYDVKM. The CDR3 runs 16 residues. Deletions cut 3 bases from V and 3 bases from J, with 17 bases between. This specimen belongs to a study of blood T cells in healthy people across ages. No fewer than 6 micrograms of total RNA were isolated from every sample. Study-wide points: The long-lived group displayed more naive CD4+ cells, plus higher diversity, than the aged donors did.

Combining a sample-barcoded 5' primer with a J-beta primer mix, a second PCR ran for roughly 6 to 12 cycles. Each CDR3 protein is one row after TCRdb ran MiXCR on the 5' RACE reads. The sample yields hundreds of thousands of distinct CDR3 sequences, around 24% seen once. These sequences were also reported in another study, on T cells of mothers and their children. From that second work: Donors comprised a few healthy Caucasian mothers plus their six children.

The receptor was derived from a boy between 10 and 17 years old in good health. J is TRBJ1-2 and V is TRBV28; possible D gene TRBD1, 5 bases. Material: blood. The CDR3 loop reads CASSFRDLPGHYGYTF. The CDR3 bases are TGTGCCAGCAGTTTCCGGGACCTCCCTGGCCACTATGGCTACACCTTC.